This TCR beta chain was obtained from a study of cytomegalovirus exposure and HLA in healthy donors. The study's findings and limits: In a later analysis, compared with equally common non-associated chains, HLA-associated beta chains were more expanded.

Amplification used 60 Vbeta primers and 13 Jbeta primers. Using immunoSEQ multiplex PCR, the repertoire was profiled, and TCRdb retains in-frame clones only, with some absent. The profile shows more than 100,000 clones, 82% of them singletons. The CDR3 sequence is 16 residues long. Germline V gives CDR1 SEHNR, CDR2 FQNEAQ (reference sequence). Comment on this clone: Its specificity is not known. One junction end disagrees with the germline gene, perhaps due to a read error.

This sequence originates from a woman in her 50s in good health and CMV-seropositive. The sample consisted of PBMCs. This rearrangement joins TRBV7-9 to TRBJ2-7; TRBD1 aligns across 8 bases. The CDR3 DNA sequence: TGTTCCAGCAGCTTAGGCGTCATTGGGACAGGAGACGAGCAGTACTTC. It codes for CSSSLGVIGTGDEQYF.